This is a list of T cell receptor beta chains from one sample in a study of cytomegalovirus exposure and HLA in healthy donors. Assay: immunoSEQ multiplex PCR; the TCRdb copy retains only in-frame clones and omits some. The sample holds approximately 180,000 clones. Sequenced sample: PBMCs. These receptors all come from a man aged 25 to 45 in good health and CMV-seronegative. Each CDR3 is given with its conserved first and last residue. Each record gives: J gene, V gene, D gene, CDR3 DNA, CDR3 protein. A D gene is named only where the DNA matches it firmly.

TRBJ2-7	TRBV10-3	TRBD1	TGTGCCATCAAAGGACAGGGGGTAATCGAGCAGTACTTC	CAIKGQGVIEQYF
TRBJ2-5	TRBV11-3	NA	TGTGCCAGCAGCTTAGACAGGGGTCTGGAGACCCAGTACTTC	CASSLDRGLETQYF
TRBJ2-7	TRBV14	NA	TGTGCCAGCAGCCAAGGGCAGGGTTACGAGCAGTACTTC	CASSQGQGYEQYF
TRBJ2-3	TRBV10-3	TRBD2	TGTGCCATCAGTGCCGGGACTAGCGGAGCTAGCACAGATACGCAGTATTTT	CAISAGTSGASTDTQYF
TRBJ1-4	TRBV5-1	NA	TGCGCCAGCAGCTTGGGACAGGCTGCAACTAATGAAAAACTGTTTTTT	CASSLGQAATNEKLFF
TRBJ1-1	TRBV28	TRBD1	TGTGCCAGCAGTCCCGGGACAGTCATCACTGAAGCTTTCTTT	CASSPGTVITEAFF
TRBJ1-2	TRBV2	NA	TGTGCCACCCTTCTTCTGGAGGATGGTGGCTACACCTTC	CATLLLEDGGYTF
TRBJ1-2	TRBV5-6	TRBD1	TGTGCCAGCAGCTTGGGCTTCGGGACAGGGGATGGCTACACCTTC	CASSLGFGTGDGYTF
TRBJ2-7	TRBV13	NA	TGTGCCAGCAGCCGTCCGACAGAGGACGAGCAGTACTTC	CASSRPTEDEQYF
TRBJ1-1	TRBV19	NA	TGTGCCAGTAGTGACGGGACTTTAGGGGCCACTGAAGCTTTCTTT	CASSDGTLGATEAFF
TRBJ1-1	TRBV29-1	NA	TGCAGCGCCGTCGCGGGTCGGGACATGAACACTGAAGCTTTCTTT	CSAVAGRDMNTEAFF
TRBJ1-1	TRBV30	NA	TGTGCCCGGAAAACTGTAACGAACACTGAAGCTTTCTTT	CARKTVTNTEAFF